This T cell receptor beta chain comes out of a study of T cell repertoires in cytomegalovirus infection. This clonotype was observed at least ten times. TCRdb independently ran MiXCR on the reads; one entry per CDR3 protein. This sample has under 350,000 distinct CDR3 sequences, with roughly 9.5% found just once. Germline assignment: CDR1 SGHDT and CDR2 YYEEEE. The CDR3 totals 14 residues. V was shortened by 0 bases and J by 6 bases, with 10 bases between the two germline ends. The genes are TRBV5-6 and TRBJ2-1; D is uncertain. Source material: PBMCs. The TCR was taken from a human donor in good health (CMV status not recorded). Some clones in this sample may be carry-over from other donors' samples. The CDR3 nucleotides are TGTGCCAGCAGCTTGGTTAGTCCGATCAATGAGCAGTTCTTC. Its translation: CASSLVSPINEQFF.